This T cell receptor (beta chain) appears in the sequencing data of a study of human T cells and chemical hapten exposure (dated by TCRdb to the early 2020s). The study in broad terms: For sensitization, 2% DPC in acetone was applied to a 2 cm by 2 cm area of upper inner arm skin. Patch testing was done on the upper back using Finn chambers containing 0.01% DPC, and results were scored after 6 days according to International Contact Dermatitis Research Group standards. From each blood RNA sample, both TCR alpha and TCR beta chains were sequenced. The patient cohort, mostly female, included alopecia areata with under or over 50% scalp involvement, alopecia totalis and alopecia universalis. Weekly therapeutic DPC doses were additionally applied to the scalp of patients throughout the roughly 23-week study period. Libraries were pooled for sequencing, and per-sample TCR yields varied mainly because of small differences in library volumes within the pool. Peripheral blood TCR repertoire changes were tracked in vivo in alopecia patients during primary and secondary sensitization to the hapten diphenylcyclopropenone (DPC). Some 29 alopecia patients provided blood for TCR sequencing at one to four time points (pre-sensitization, 2, 6 and 24 weeks). Blood was sampled from patients pre-sensitization (week 0) and at 2, 6 and about 24 weeks after DPC sensitization.

The receptor library was made with RACE. The run used a NextSeq 500. During library preparation, unique molecular identifiers were attached to individual cDNA molecules so that TCRs could be counted quantitatively and reproducibly. In the source study's methods: The median number of TCRs per sample was around 96,000, ranging from 23,224 to 690,600. The Decombinator software suite was used to annotate V, J and CDR3 in the TCR reads. To make PS versus PT1 abundance plots, every sample was subsampled to the same number of TCRs (28,000). TCRs were defined as expanded if absent before sensitization and observed at least eight times at the 2-week time point. Using fastp trimming at Q25 and MiXCR clonotype assembly, TCRdb reanalyzed the public sequencing data and kept in-frame beta chains. A single entry per CDR3 protein holds the most common genes and DNA from its merged rows. These V and J calls derive from TCRdb rather than the authors' analysis. In all, the sample holds roughly 56,000 distinct CDR3 sequences, and 9.5% to 10% of those were seen once. Of the sample, 9.6% is held by the ten largest clones.

Reading the label with the study, this specimen's time point is: pre-sensitization, week 0. This specimen's treatment or condition label, per the study, means: therapeutic diphenylcyclopropenone sensitization with weekly scalp DPC. Total RNA was extracted from unfractionated whole blood collected in Tempus Blood RNA tubes. Blood at each patch-test visit was drawn before the patch test was applied. Eligible patients were aged 18 to 70, diagnosed with alopecia, deemed suitable for DPC therapy, and excluded if pregnant. Overall study results and their limits: Because all patients had alopecia, a presumed autoimmune disease, the immune response of the patients might differ from that of healthy individuals. No change with DPC sensitization was found in the number of TCRs above 1 in 1000 frequency, and no evidence of global repertoire structure alterations was found. Compared with pre-sensitization or healthy control sets, expanded TCRs formed significantly more large CDR3 similarity clusters, which is consistent with antigen-driven responses. The number of PT1 expanded TCRs positively correlated with patch test score, significant at thresholds 8, 16 and 32 but not 4. Repeated subsampling changed both the strength of the expansion versus patch-test correlation and the threshold at which that correlation became significant.

The germline V gene provides CDR1 MDHEN and CDR2 SYDVKM. The cysteine opens and the phenylalanine closes a CDR3 of 15 amino acids. The entry retains the CDR3 DNA only, 45 bases that are in frame from base 1. V was cut back by 6 bases and J by 4 bases, leaving a gap of 18 bases between them. This clonotype was counted many times. Its target antigen remains unknown. No base quality information exists; no much larger clone differs at one position. This sequence originates from a woman aged 30 to 39 with alopecia areata. Some clones in this sample may be carry-over from other donors' samples. This specimen was whole blood, taken in connection with sensitization to the hapten diphenylcyclopropenone (DPC). The V gene is TRBV28 and the J gene is TRBJ1-1; the best D guess is TRBD1, with 6 bases matching. The CDR3 is CASSNYRGGATEAFF. The bases read TGTGCCAGCAGCAACTACCGGGGGGGGGCCACTGAAGCTTTCTTT.